The 18 T cell receptor beta chains below were found in one sample sequenced in a study of control samples from healthy donors and cancer patients. The table came from immunoSEQ multiplex PCR; TCRdb's copy has only in-frame clones and leaves some out. This table holds about 170,000 clones, 90% to 95% found once. Input material: blood. These receptor sequences come from a woman aged 25-40 years in good health.

The rearrangement joins TRBV10-3 to TRBJ2-7; 9 nucleotides match TRBD2. The CDR3 consists of 14 residues. The trim removed 4 bases at V and 0 bases at J, leaving 1 base unmatched. Germline CDR1 is ENHRY and CDR2 is SYGVKD. The CDR3 reads CAISAGLASYEQYF. The CDR3 bases are TGTGCCATCAGTGCGGGACTAGCCTCCTACGAGCAGTACTTC.

CDR3 nucleotides: TGTGCCAGCAGCCAAGGCAGTGGCTACACCTTC. The encoded protein is CASSQGSGYTF. The chain links TRBV14 to TRBJ1-2; D call uncertain. V dropped 1 base and J dropped 7 bases, with 4 bases sitting between them. Germline CDR1 SGHDN, CDR2 FVKESK. CDR3 length: 11 amino acids.

V and J are TRBV5-6 and TRBJ1-4, with a tentative D call TRBD1 (5 bases). Trimming shortened V by 1 base and J by 7 bases, and 11 bases separated the two germline ends. CDR1 is SGHDT and CDR2 is YYEEEE in the germline V gene. The length of the CDR3 is 14 residues. CDR3 loop: CASSLRGAFEKLFF. The CDR3 DNA sequence: TGTGCCAGCAGCTTGAGAGGGGCTTTTGAAAAACTGTTTTTT.

V usage is TRBV5-1 and J usage is TRBJ2-1, with 11 bases matching TRBD2. CDR1 and CDR2 from the germline V gene are SGHRS and YFSETQ. This CDR3 has 14 residues. V dropped 4 bases and J dropped 7; count of bases not matched to a gene: 4. The CDR3 DNA follows: TGCGCCAGCAGCGTAGCGGGGGGGCCTAATGAGCAGTTCTTC. Residues: CASSVAGGPNEQFF.

The chain couples TRBV19 to TRBJ2-2; D gene uncertain. V lost 1 base and J 1 base, leaving 4 bases between the germline ends. Germline V gene sequence: CDR1 LNHDA, CDR2 SQIVND (reference sequence). The CDR3 contains 14 residues. The CDR3 DNA is TGTGCCAGTAGTATAGGGAGGAACACCGGGGAGCTGTTTTTT. Translated: CASSIGRNTGELFF.

On this clone: Additional DNA sequences in this sample encode the identical CDR3. The chain combines TRBV15 with TRBJ1-5; TRBD1 matches at 9 bases. V was clipped by 3 bases and J by 0 bases; unmatched bases: 0. The CDR3 runs 15 residues. The germline gives CDR1 LNHNV, CDR2 YYDKDF (reference sequence). CDR3 protein: CATSRDRGSNQPQHF. CDR3 DNA: TGTGCCACCAGCAGGGACAGGGGTAGCAATCAGCCCCAGCATTTT.

This clone appeared once. V usage is TRBV15 and J usage is TRBJ1-1; D gene uncertain. The germline V gene encodes CDR1 LNHNV and CDR2 YYDKDF (reference sequence). The V gene lost 3 bases and the J gene lost 1 base, with 3 bases spanning the gap. The CDR3 runs 12 residues. CDR3 sequence: CATSRSNTEAFF. DNA for the CDR3: TGTGCCACCAGCAGGTCGAACACTGAAGCTTTCTTT.

The CDR3 DNA reads TGCGCCAGCAGCCAGGGGTTAAAGGAAAAACTGTTTTTT. Its translation: CASSQGLKEKLFF. The genes are TRBV4-1 and TRBJ1-4; no clear D. Trimming pared 3 bases from V and 8 bases from J, leaving 10 bases between. Per germline, CDR1 MGHRA and CDR2 YSYEKL. CDR3 length: 13 residues.

The chain links TRBV6-4 to TRBJ1-1; D unclear. Germline V gene sequence: CDR1 MRHNA, CDR2 SNTAGT. The germline V and J ends were trimmed by 3 bases and 5 bases, with 10 bases remaining between them. The CDR3 sequence is 13 residues long. CDR3 nucleotide sequence: TGTGCCAGCAGTGAGGGGAGAGATACTGAAGCTTTCTTT. Protein product: CASSEGRDTEAFF.

This chain links TRBV12-5 with TRBJ2-4, with 7 bases identical to TRBD1. The CDR3 is made up of 15 amino acids. The ends lost 5 bases at V and 1 base at J; junction bases unmatched: 5. CDR1 is LGHNT and CDR2 is FRNRAP in the germline V gene. The CDR3 loop reads CASGDPTGAKNIQYF. Here the CDR3 DNA reads TGTGCTAGTGGTGACCCGACAGGGGCCAAAAACATTCAGTACTTC.

V is TRBV7-9 and J is TRBJ1-2; 7 bases align to TRBD1. The CDR3 consists of 15 residues. With V trimmed by 5 bases and J by 4 bases, 10 bases remained unmatched. Germline V CDR1 and CDR2: SEHNR, FQNEAQ (reference sequence). The CDR3 spells CASSPADRAGYGYTF. DNA of the CDR3: TGTGCCAGCAGCCCCGCCGACAGGGCGGGCTATGGCTACACCTTC.

This chain links TRBV5-1 with TRBJ1-2; the match to TRBD1 covers 7 bases. The CDR3 runs to 15 residues. V lost 1 base to trimming and J lost 5 bases; unmatched junction nucleotides: 8. The germline CDR1 and CDR2 sequences are SGHRS and YFSETQ. Here the CDR3 reads CASSLSQGVNYGYTF. In nucleotides, the CDR3 is TGCGCCAGCAGCTTGTCCCAGGGGGTTAATTATGGCTACACCTTC. The complete variable domain, with remaining parts taken from reference TRBV5-1 and TRBJ1-2, reads KAGVTQTPRYLIKTRGQQVTLSCSPISGHRSVSWYQQTPGQGLQFLFEYFSETQRNKGNFPGRFSGRQFSNSRSEMNVSTLELGDSALYLCASSLSQGVNYGYTFGSGTRLTVV.

This chain links TRBV6-4 with TRBJ2-5; no clear D. CDR3 size: 14 residues. Trimming removed 0 bases from V and 4 bases from J, with 9 bases in between. Germline CDR1 is MRHNA and CDR2 is SNTAGT. CDR3: CASSDSEWGETQYF. CDR3 coding DNA: TGTGCCAGCAGTGACTCTGAGTGGGGAGAGACCCAGTACTTC.

The V call is TRBV16, the J call TRBJ2-3, with TRBD2 matching over 13 bases. Germline CDR1 reads KGHSY; CDR2 reads FQNENV. The CDR3 runs to 15 residues. V lost 0 bases, J lost 6 bases, and 0 bases stayed unmatched. The CDR3 protein is CASSQSTSGRDTQYF. The CDR3 coding sequence is TGTGCCAGCAGCCAATCGACTAGCGGGAGGGATACGCAGTATTTT.

A note on this clone: Different DNA sequences within this sample yield the same CDR3. V usage is TRBV3-1 (or the pseudogene TRBV3-2) and J usage is TRBJ1-1; D not certain. Per germline, CDR1 LGHDT and CDR2 YNNKEL (reference sequence). The CDR3 is 12 amino acids. Trimming removed 5 bases from V and 1 base from J, with 5 bases in between. The CDR3 spells CASSRGNTEAFF. As DNA, the CDR3 is TGTGCCAGCAGCAGAGGGAACACTGAAGCTTTCTTT.

The chain has TRBV11-2 and TRBJ2-2; TRBD2 agrees at 13 bases. V dropped 5 bases and J dropped 5; count of bases not matched to a gene: 2. This CDR3 has 15 residues. The germline CDR1 and CDR2 sequences are SGHAT and FQNNGV. The CDR3 loop is CASSPGLAGTGELFF. As DNA, the CDR3 is TGTGCCAGCAGCCCGGGACTAGCGGGGACCGGGGAGCTGTTTTTT.

This chain joins TRBV7-2 and TRBJ1-4; the D gene is possibly TRBD1 (6 bases). CDR1 SGHTA and CDR2 FQGNSA come from the germline V gene. V lost 2 bases, J lost 5 bases, and 12 bases lay in between. The CDR3 has 15 amino acids. CDR3 sequence reads: CASSLRGGINEKLFF. The CDR3 DNA reads as TGTGCCAGCAGCTTAAGGGGGGGCATAAATGAAAAACTGTTTTTT. Supplemented by reference TRBV7-2 and TRBJ1-4, the full variable domain reads GAGVSQSPSNKVTEKGKDVELRCDPISGHTALYWYRQSLGQGLEFLIYFQGNSAPDKSGLPSDRFSAERTGGSVSTLTIQRTQQEDSAVYLCASSLRGGINEKLFFGSGTQLSVL.

This clone was seen a single time. V gene TRBV13 combines with J gene TRBJ2-3, with 8 bases fitting TRBD2. The CDR3 has 14 residues. V lost 6 bases, J lost 1 base, and 3 bases stayed unmatched. Germline V gene sequence: CDR1 PRHDT, CDR2 FYEKMQ (reference sequence). The CDR3 spells CASRVAGRTDTQYF. In DNA form, the CDR3 reads TGTGCCAGCAGAGTAGCGGGGCGCACAGATACGCAGTATTTT. The full variable domain, in which reference TRBV13 and TRBJ2-3 provide the parts outside the CDR3, is AAGVIQSPRHLIKEKRETATLKCYPIPRHDTVYWYQQGPGQDPQFLISFYEKMQSDKGSIPDRFSAQQFSDYHSELNMSSLELGDSALYFCASRVAGRTDTQYFGPGTRLTVL.